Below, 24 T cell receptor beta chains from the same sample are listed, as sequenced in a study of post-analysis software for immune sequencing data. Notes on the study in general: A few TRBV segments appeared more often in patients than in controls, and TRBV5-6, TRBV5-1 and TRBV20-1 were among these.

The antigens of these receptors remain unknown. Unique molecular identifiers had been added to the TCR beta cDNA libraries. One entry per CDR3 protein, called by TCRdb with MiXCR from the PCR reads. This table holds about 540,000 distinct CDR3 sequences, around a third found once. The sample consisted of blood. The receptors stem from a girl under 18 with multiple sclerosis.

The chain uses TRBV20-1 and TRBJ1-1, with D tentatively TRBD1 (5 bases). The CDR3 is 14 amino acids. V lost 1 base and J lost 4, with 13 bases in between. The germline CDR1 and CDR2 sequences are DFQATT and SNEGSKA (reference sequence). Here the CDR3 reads CSARGGWGTTEAFF. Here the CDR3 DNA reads TGCAGTGCTAGAGGGGGGTGGGGGACCACTGAAGCTTTCTTT.

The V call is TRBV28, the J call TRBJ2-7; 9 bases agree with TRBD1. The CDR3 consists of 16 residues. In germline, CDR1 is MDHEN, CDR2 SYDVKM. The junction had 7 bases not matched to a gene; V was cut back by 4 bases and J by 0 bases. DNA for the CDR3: TGTGCCAGCAGTTCGGGGACAGGGCGTTTCTCCTACGAGCAGTACTTC. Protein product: CASSSGTGRFSYEQYF. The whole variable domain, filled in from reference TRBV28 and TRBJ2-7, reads DVKVTQSSRYLVKRTGEKVFLECVQDMDHENMFWYRQDPGLGLRLIYFSYDVKMKEKGDIPEGYSVSREKKERFSLILESASTNQTSMYLCASSSGTGRFSYEQYFGPGTRLTVT.

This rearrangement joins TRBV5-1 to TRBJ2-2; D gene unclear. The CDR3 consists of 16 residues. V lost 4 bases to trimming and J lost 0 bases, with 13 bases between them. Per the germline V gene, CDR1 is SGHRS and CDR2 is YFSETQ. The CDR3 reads CASSRAGTSNTGELFF. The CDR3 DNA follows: TGCGCCAGCAGCCGGGCAGGAACCTCGAACACCGGGGAGCTGTTTTTT.

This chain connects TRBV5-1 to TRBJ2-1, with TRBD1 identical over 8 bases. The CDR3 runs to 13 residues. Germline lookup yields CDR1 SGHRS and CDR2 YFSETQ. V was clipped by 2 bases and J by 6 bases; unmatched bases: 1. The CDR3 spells CASSFDRGNEQFF. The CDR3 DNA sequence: TGCGCCAGCAGCTTTGACAGGGGCAATGAGCAGTTCTTC. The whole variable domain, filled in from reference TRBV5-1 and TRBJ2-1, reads KAGVTQTPRYLIKTRGQQVTLSCSPISGHRSVSWYQQTPGQGLQFLFEYFSETQRNKGNFPGRFSGRQFSNSRSEMNVSTLELGDSALYLCASSFDRGNEQFFGPGTRLTVL.

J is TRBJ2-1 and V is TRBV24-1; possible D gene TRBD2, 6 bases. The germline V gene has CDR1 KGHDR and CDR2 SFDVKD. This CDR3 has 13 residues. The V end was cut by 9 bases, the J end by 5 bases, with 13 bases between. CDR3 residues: CATRNGGNNEQFF. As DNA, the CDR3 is TGTGCCACCCGAAATGGGGGGAACAATGAGCAGTTCTTC.

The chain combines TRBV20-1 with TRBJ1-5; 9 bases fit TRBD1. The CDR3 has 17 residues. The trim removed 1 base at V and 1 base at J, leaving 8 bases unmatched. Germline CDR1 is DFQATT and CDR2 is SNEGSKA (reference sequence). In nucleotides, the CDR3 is TGCAGTGCTAGAGTTAGTTCGGGACAGGGAAGCAATCAGCCCCAGCATTTT. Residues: CSARVSSGQGSNQPQHF.

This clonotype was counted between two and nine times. CDR3 sequence reads: CASSSGGDSSYNEQFF. Written as DNA, the CDR3 is TGCGCCAGCAGCTCAGGGGGGGACAGCTCCTACAATGAGCAGTTCTTC. The chain joins TRBV5-1 to TRBJ2-1; D possibly uses TRBD1 or TRBD2 (7 bases each). V lost 3 bases, J lost 0 bases, and 13 bases lay in between. Germline V lookup: CDR1 SGHRS, CDR2 YFSETQ. The CDR3 loop spans 16 amino acids.

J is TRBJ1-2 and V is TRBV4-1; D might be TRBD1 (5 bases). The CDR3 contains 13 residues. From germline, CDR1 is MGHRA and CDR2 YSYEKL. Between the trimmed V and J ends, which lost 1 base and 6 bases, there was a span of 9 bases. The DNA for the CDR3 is TGCGCCAGCAGCCAAGCTCAGGGAGATGGCTACACCTTC. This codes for CASSQAQGDGYTF.

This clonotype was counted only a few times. The CDR3 protein is CASSQDPPSGGVETQYF. DNA of the CDR3: TGCGCCAGCAGCCAAGATCCACCTAGCGGGGGGGTGGAGACCCAGTACTTC. The chain couples TRBV4-1 to TRBJ2-5, with 12 bases matching TRBD2. J gave up 5 bases and V 0 bases, and 7 bases lay outside the gene matches. Germline lookup yields CDR1 MGHRA and CDR2 YSYEKL. The CDR3 loop spans 17 amino acids.

The CDR3 spells CSVSIDYEQYF. As DNA, the CDR3 is TGCAGCGTTAGCATTGACTACGAGCAGTACTTC. The V call is TRBV29-1, the J call TRBJ2-7; D is undetermined. Germline V gene lookup returns CDR1 SQVTM and CDR2 ANQGSEA. The CDR3 runs 11 residues. V was pared by 5 bases and J by 3 bases, with 8 bases between.

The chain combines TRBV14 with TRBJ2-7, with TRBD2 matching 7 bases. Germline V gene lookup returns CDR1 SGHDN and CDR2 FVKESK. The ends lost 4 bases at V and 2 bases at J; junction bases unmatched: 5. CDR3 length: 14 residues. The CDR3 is CASSPGLETYEQYF. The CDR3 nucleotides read TGTGCCAGCAGCCCAGGACTAGAAACCTACGAGCAGTACTTC.

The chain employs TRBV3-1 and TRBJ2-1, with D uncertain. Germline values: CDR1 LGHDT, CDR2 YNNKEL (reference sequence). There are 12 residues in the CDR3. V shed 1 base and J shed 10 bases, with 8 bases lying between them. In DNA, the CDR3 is TGTGCCAGCAGCCAAGGGCAGTCGGAGCAGTTCTTC. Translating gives CASSQGQSEQFF.

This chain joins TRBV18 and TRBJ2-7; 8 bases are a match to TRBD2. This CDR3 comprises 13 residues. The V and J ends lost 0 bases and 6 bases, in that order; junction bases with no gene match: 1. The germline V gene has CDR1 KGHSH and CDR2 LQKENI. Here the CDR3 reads CASSPPGTSEQYF. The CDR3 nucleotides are TGTGCCAGCTCACCACCCGGGACTAGCGAGCAGTACTTC. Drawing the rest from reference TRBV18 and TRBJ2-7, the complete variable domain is NAGVMQNPRHLVRRRGQEARLRCSPMKGHSHVYWYRQLPEEGLKFMVYLQKENIIDESGMPKERFSAEFPKEGPSILRIQQVVRGDSAAYFCASSPPGTSEQYFGPGTRLTVT.

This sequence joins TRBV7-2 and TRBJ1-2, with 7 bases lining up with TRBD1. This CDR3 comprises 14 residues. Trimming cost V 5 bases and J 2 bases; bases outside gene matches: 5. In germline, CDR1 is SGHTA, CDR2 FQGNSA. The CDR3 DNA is TGTGCCAGCAGCCCCGAGACAGGGAACTATGGCTACACCTTC. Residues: CASSPETGNYGYTF.

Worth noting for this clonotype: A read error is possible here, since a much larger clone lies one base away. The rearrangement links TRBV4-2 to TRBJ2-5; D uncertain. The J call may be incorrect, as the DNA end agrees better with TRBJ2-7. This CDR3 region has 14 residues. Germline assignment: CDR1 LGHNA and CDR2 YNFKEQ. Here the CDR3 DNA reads TGTGCCAGCAGCCAAGAAGTGGCAGGTTACGAGCAGTACTTC. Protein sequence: CASSQEVAGYEQYF.

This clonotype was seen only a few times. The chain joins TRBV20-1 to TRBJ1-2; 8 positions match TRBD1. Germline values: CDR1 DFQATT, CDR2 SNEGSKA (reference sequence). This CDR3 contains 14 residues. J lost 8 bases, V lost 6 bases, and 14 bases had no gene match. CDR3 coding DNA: TGCAGTGCCGCTAAGGGACAGGCGATCTGGGGCTACACCTTC. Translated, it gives CSAAKGQAIWGYTF.

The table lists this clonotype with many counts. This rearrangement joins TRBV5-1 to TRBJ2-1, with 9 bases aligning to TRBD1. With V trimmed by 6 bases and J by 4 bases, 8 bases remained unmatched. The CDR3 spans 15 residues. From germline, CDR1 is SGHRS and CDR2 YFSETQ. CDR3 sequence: CASNPQGASYNEQFF. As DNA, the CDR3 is TGCGCCAGCAACCCACAGGGGGCATCATACAATGAGCAGTTCTTC.

The DNA of the CDR3 is TGTGCCAGCAGCCAAGATAACAGAAACATTCAGTACTTC. Translation gives CASSQDNRNIQYF. The V gene is TRBV3-1, the J gene TRBJ2-4, with no clear D. CDR3 length equals 13 residues. CDR1 is LGHDT, CDR2 YNNKEL, per germline (reference sequence). With 0 bases removed from V and 6 bases from J, the gap between germline ends came to 6 bases. Drawing the rest from reference TRBV3-1 and TRBJ2-4, the complete variable domain is DTAVSQTPKYLVTQMGNDKSIKCEQNLGHDTMYWYKQDSKKFLKIMFSYNNKELIINETVPNRFSPKSPDKAHLNLHINSLELGDSAVYFCASSQDNRNIQYFGAGTRLSVL.

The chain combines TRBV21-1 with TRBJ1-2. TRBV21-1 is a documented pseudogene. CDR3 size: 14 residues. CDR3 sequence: CASSQNQADYGYTF. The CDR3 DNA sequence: TGTGCCAGCAGCCAGAACCAGGCGGACTATGGCTACACCTTC.

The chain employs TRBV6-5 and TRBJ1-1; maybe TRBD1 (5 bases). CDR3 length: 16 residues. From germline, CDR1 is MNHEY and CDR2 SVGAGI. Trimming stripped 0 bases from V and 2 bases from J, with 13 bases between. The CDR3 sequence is CASSYSLQAGNTEAFF. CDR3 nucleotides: TGTGCCAGCAGTTACTCGTTACAGGCTGGAAACACTGAAGCTTTCTTT.

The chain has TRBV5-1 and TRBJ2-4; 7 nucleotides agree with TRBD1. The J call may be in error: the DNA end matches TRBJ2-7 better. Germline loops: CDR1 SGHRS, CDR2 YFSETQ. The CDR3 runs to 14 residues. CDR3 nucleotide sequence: TGCGCCAGCAGCTACCCAACAGGGGCTGCCGAGCAGTACTTC. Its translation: CASSYPTGAAEQYF.

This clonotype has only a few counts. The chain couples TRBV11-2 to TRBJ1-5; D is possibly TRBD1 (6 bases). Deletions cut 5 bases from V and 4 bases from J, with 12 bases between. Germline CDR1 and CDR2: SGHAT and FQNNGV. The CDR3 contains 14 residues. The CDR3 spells CASSPDSHNQPQHF. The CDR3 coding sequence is TGTGCCAGCAGCCCGGACAGCCATAATCAGCCCCAGCATTTT.

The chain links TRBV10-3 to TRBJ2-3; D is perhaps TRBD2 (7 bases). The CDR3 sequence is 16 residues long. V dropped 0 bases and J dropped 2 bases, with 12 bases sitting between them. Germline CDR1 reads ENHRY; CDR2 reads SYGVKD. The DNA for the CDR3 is TGTGCCATCAGTGAGTCGGGACGGGGGGCCACAGATACGCAGTATTTT. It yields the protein CAISESGRGATDTQYF.

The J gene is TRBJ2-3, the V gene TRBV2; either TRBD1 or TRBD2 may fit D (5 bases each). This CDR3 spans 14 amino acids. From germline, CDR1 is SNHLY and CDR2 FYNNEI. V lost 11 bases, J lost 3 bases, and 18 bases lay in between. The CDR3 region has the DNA TGTGCCGCGTGGGCAGGGACGTTGACAGATACGCAGTATTTT. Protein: CAAWAGTLTDTQYF.